This T cell receptor beta chain derives from a study of regulatory T cells in long-lasting Graves disease. On the study more broadly: Recently diagnosed Graves' patients had received antithyroid drugs for under 3 months. Overall study findings and caveats: When disease was persistent, TRBV28, TRBJ1-2 and TRBJ2-5 were the favored segments.

Arm-PCR of CDR3 regions and iRepertoire HTBI primers were used to build TCR beta libraries. Using its own MiXCR run on the multiplex PCR reads, TCRdb lists one record per CDR3 protein. In the table there are hundreds of thousands of distinct CDR3 sequences, 16% of which are singletons. The CDR3 has 15 amino acids. V shed 0 bases, J shed 4 bases, and the junction held 1 base outside the gene matches. CDR1 is SGHNT, CDR2 YENEEA, per germline. Documented time point: newly diagnosed GD, antithyroid drugs for less than 3 months. The TCR library used RNA extracted from PBMCs. This clonotype was detected ten times or more. Its specificity is not known. Another study also made use of these data, one on T cells in Graves' hyperthyroidism and ophthalmopathy.

The V call is TRBV11-3, the J call TRBJ2-2; 8 bases map to TRBD1. The material sequenced was peripheral blood mononuclear cells (PBMCs), taken at new diagnosis, from a patient treated with antithyroid drugs. The origin of this receptor is a woman aged 25-40 years with Graves disease. The CDR3 is CASSLEGTGTGELFF. The CDR3 nucleotides read TGTGCCAGCAGCTTAGAAGGGACAGGCACCGGGGAGCTGTTTTTT. The full variable domain, in which reference TRBV11-3 and TRBJ2-2 provide the parts outside the CDR3, is EAGVVQSPRYKIIEKKQPVAFWCNPISGHNTLYWYLQNLGQGPELLIRYENEEAVDDSQLPKDRFSAERLKGVDSTLKIQPAELGDSAVYLCASSLEGTGTGELFFGEGSRLTVL.